The clone carrying this TCR beta chain was observed a few times. Its antigen remains unknown. This sample was taken from a study of T-cell memory formation after mild COVID-19. For the study at large: TCR clusters were largely donor specific.

TCRdb re-called the 5' RACE reads through MiXCR, storing one row per CDR3 protein. The table shows 450,000 to 650,000 distinct CDR3 sequences, with 20% occurring only once. Per the germline V gene, CDR1 is KGHSH and CDR2 is LQKENI. Losses at the gene ends were 3 bases for V and 7 bases for J; bases not matched to a gene: 6. This CDR3 has 14 residues. Study results and caveats: Some clones that responded were present in memory (sampled pre-infection), which suggests cross-reactive memory joined.

The chain couples TRBV18 to TRBJ2-7, with 10 bases fitting TRBD1. This TCR derives from an adult woman who had mild COVID-19 (a few samples of this study predate the infection). Cell type and time point are not known. The material sequenced was PBMCs or a T cell subset sorted from them (not recorded which). CDR3 in amino acids: CASSPRQGAQEQYF. CDR3 sequence (DNA): TGTGCCAGCTCACCGAGACAGGGGGCTCAGGAGCAGTACTTC.